The rows below give T cell receptor beta chains drawn from one sample of a study of T cell responses to AZD1222 COVID-19 vaccine. Profiled with immunoSEQ multiplex PCR; TCRdb holds only in-frame clones, not every one. This table holds roughly 170,000 clones, 88% found once. The material was peripheral blood, obtained on day 0 of AZD1222 vaccination. Every receptor here comes from an adult in good health. Each CDR3 is given with its conserved first and last residue. Fields, in order: D gene, clone size, J gene, V gene, CDR3 protein, CDR3 DNA. D genes are given only for firm matches. The size of a clone is reported for some rows only, either as once, few or many, or as a class for expanded clones.

.,.,TRBJ2-7,TRBV29-1,CSVAIGRGEQYF,TGCAGCGTTGCGATAGGTCGGGGTGAGCAGTACTTC
.,.,TRBJ2-6,TRBV19,CASSIGDLSSGANVLTF,TGTGCCAGTAGTATAGGGGACTTAAGCTCTGGGGCCAACGTCCTGACTTTC
TRBD1,.,TRBJ1-5,TRBV30,CAWRSGTGDQPQHF,TGTGCCTGGAGAAGCGGGACAGGAGATCAGCCCCAGCATTTT
.,.,TRBJ2-5,TRBV30,CAWKMQVGYEETQYF,TGTGCCTGGAAAATGCAGGTAGGGTACGAAGAGACCCAGTACTTC
TRBD2,.,TRBJ2-2,TRBV5-1,CASSFAGGQNTGELFF,TGCGCCAGCAGCTTCGCGGGGGGCCAGAACACCGGGGAGCTGTTTTTT
.,.,TRBJ1-2,TRBV4-1,CASSQDQKGFYGYTF,TGCGCCAGCAGCCAAGATCAAAAGGGGTTTTATGGCTACACCTTC
TRBD1,.,TRBJ1-3,TRBV18,CASSPLSRGPLSSGNTIYF,TGTGCCAGCTCACCCCTCTCCAGGGGGCCCCTCAGCTCTGGAAACACCATATATTTT
.,few,TRBJ1-5,TRBV7-2,CASSPSGVGRQPQHF,TGTGCCAGCAGCCCGTCAGGAGTGGGGAGACAGCCCCAGCATTTT
.,.,TRBJ1-1,TRBV9,CASSVGWSDEAFF,TGTGCCAGCAGCGTAGGTTGGTCAGATGAAGCTTTCTTT
.,.,TRBJ2-2,TRBV25-1,CASTPGNTGELFF,TGTGCCAGCACACCCGGGAACACCGGGGAGCTGTTTTTT
.,.,TRBJ2-5,TRBV3-1/TRBV3-2,CASSQKTTVPQYF,TGTGCCAGCAGCCAAAAGACCACGGTCCCCCAGTACTTC
TRBD1,.,TRBJ1-3,TRBV10-3,CAISEPTTGQGNTIYF,TGTGCCATCAGTGAACCTACGACAGGGCAGGGAAACACCATATATTTT
TRBD1,.,TRBJ1-6,TRBV5-5,CASSHLPGQGNSPLHF,TGTGCCAGCAGCCACCTACCTGGACAGGGTAATTCACCCCTCCACTTT
.,.,TRBJ1-2,TRBV11-2,CASSVTINYGYTF,TGTGCCAGCAGTGTGACTATAAACTATGGCTACACCTTC
TRBD1,.,TRBJ1-1,TRBV7-2,CASSEGAGTEAFF,TGTGCCAGCAGTGAGGGGGCAGGCACTGAAGCTTTCTTT
TRBD1,.,TRBJ1-2,TRBV19,CASSLRTGGGYTF,TGTGCCAGTAGTCTGCGGACAGGGGGTGGCTACACCTTC
.,once,TRBJ1-6,TRBV5-5,CASSLAADSRNSPLHF,TGTGCCAGCAGCTTGGCCGCGGACAGTCGGAATTCACCCCTCCACTTT
.,.,TRBJ1-2,TRBV4-1,CASSPLLDRRGYTF,TGCGCCAGCAGCCCTCTCTTAGACAGGAGAGGCTACACCTTC
.,few,TRBJ2-1,TRBV30,CAWSVLGGQFF,TGTGCCTGGAGTGTTTTGGGTGGGCAGTTCTTC
.,.,TRBJ2-5,TRBV7-2,CASRSSRGWETQYF,TGTGCCAGCAGGTCATCTCGGGGGTGGGAGACCCAGTACTTC
.,.,TRBJ2-3,TRBV18,CASSPTNKWDTQYF,TGTGCCAGCTCACCAACTAACAAATGGGATACGCAGTATTTT
.,.,TRBJ1-3,TRBV10-2,CASSEDRGVGNTIYF,TGCGCCAGCAGTGAAGACCGGGGGGTCGGAAACACCATATATTTT
TRBD2,.,TRBJ2-1,TRBV7-9,CASSSRLAGGPQEQFF,TGTGCCAGCAGCTCGAGACTAGCGGGAGGGCCCCAAGAGCAGTTCTTC
.,.,TRBJ1-1,TRBV5-1,CASSLWQGGNTEAFF,TGCGCCAGCAGCTTATGGCAAGGGGGGAACACTGAAGCTTTCTTT
TRBD1,.,TRBJ1-2,TRBV24-1,CATGTDGGYTF,TGTGCCACCGGGACAGATGGTGGCTACACCTTC
.,once,TRBJ2-5,TRBV11-3,CASSPHGQETQYF,TGTGCCAGCAGCCCCCACGGCCAAGAGACCCAGTACTTC
TRBD1,.,TRBJ2-6,TRBV30,CAWSETGGFGANVLTF,TGTGCCTGGAGCGAGACAGGGGGCTTTGGGGCCAACGTCCTGACTTTC
TRBD1,.,TRBJ2-7,TRBV25-1,CASSDRRQGSYEQYF,TGTGCCAGCAGTGACCGCCGACAGGGCTCCTACGAGCAGTACTTC